This TCR beta chain was identified during a study of T cells in Graves' hyperthyroidism and ophthalmopathy. General study findings and limits: By a 13 V-J model, ophthalmopathy was set apart from stable hyperthyroidism.

TCR beta CDR3 sequences were amplified from RNA transcripts. The HTBI primer set served for first-round RT-PCR of the TCR CDR3. Each CDR3 protein gets one entry after TCRdb re-called the multiplex PCR reads with MiXCR. The sample carries hundreds of thousands of distinct CDR3 sequences, around 16% recorded once. Germline CDR1 and CDR2: DFQATT and SNEGSKA (reference sequence). The germline V and J ends were trimmed by 6 bases and 7 bases, with 19 bases remaining between them. The length of the CDR3 is 15 residues. This clonotype was detected many times. The antigen remains unidentified. Patients aged 18 to 65 had newly diagnosed hyperthyroidism that had lasted under 2 months. It was 8 to 10 ml of fresh peripheral blood that supplied the PBMCs.

The sample consisted of blood. The chain joins TRBV20-1 to TRBJ1-6; tentative D call: TRBD1 (5 bases). This receptor was obtained from a woman aged 18-29 years with Graves' hyperthyroidism. CDR3 DNA sequence: TGCAGTGCGCACGACGGTGTAAGGGACAATTCACCCCTCCACTTT. Amino acid sequence: CSAHDGVRDNSPLHF.